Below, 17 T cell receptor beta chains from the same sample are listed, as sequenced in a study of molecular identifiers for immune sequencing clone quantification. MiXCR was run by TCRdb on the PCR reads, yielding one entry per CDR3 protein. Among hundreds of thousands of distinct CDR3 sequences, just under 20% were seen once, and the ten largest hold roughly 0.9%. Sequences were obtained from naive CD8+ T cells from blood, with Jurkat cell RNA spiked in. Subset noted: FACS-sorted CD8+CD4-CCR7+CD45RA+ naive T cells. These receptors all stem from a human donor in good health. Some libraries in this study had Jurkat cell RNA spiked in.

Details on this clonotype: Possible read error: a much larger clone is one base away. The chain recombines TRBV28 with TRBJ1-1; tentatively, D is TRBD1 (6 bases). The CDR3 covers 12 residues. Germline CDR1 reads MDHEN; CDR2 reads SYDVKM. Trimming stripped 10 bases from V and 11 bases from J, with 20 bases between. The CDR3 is CATNGRQAWAFF. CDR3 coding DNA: TGTGCCACAAACGGAAGACAGGCTTGGGCTTTCTTT.

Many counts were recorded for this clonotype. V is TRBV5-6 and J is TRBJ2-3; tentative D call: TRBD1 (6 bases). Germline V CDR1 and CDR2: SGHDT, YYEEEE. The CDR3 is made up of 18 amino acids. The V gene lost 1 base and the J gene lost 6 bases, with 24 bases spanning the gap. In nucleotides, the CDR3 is TGTGCCAGCAGCTTGAAGTGGGTGGGGGCGGACCCCCCCGATACGCAGTATTTT. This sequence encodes CASSLKWVGADPPDTQYF.

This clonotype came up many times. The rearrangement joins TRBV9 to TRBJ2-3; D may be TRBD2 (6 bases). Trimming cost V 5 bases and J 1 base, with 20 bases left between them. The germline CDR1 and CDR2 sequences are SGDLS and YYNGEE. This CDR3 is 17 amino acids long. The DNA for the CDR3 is TGTGCCAGCAGTCCGGGAGCGACGACGGTCGGCACAGATACGCAGTATTTT. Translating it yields CASSPGATTVGTDTQYF. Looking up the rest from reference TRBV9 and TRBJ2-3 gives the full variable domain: DSGVTQTPKHLITATGQRVTLRCSPRSGDLSVYWYQQSLDQGLQFLIQYYNGEERAKGNILERFSAQQFPDLHSELNLSSLELGDSALYFCASSPGATTVGTDTQYFGPGTRLTVL.

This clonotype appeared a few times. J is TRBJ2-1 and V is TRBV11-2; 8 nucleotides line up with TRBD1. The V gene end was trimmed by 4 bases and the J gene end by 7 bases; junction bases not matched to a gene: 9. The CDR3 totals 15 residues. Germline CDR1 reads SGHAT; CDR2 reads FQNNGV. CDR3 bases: TGTGCCAGCAGCTCGCCCCAGGGGGCGGATAATGAGCAGTTCTTC. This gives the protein CASSSPQGADNEQFF.

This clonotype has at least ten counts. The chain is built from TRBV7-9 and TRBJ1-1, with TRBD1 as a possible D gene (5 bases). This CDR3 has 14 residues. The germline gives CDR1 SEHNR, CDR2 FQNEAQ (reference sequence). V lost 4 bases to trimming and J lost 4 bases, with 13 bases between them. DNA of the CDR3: TGTGCCAGCAGCTCGTCCGGGGCCATCACTGAAGCTTTCTTT. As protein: CASSSSGAITEAFF.

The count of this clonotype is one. Written as DNA, the CDR3 is TGTGCCAGCAGTGGACGGGGGGCGCACGAGCAGTACTTC. It encodes CASSGRGAHEQYF. The V and J genes are TRBV27 and TRBJ2-7, with a tentative D call TRBD2 (7 bases). CDR3 length equals 13 residues. Germline lookup yields CDR1 MNHEY and CDR2 SMNVEV (reference sequence). Trimming left V 5 bases short and J 5 bases short, with 13 bases between.

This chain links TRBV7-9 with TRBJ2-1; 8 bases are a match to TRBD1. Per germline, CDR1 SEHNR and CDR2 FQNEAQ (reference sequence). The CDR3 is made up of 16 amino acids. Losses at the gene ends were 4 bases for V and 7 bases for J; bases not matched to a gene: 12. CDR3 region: CASSSLRQGYSNEQFF. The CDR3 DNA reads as TGTGCCAGCAGCTCCCTCCGACAGGGGTATTCGAATGAGCAGTTCTTC.

The CDR3 loop is CASSSPGLASYNEQFF. The CDR3 nucleotides are TGTGCCAGCAGTTCCCCGGGACTAGCGTCCTACAATGAGCAGTTCTTC. The chain recombines TRBV6-2 or TRBV6-3 with TRBJ2-1; 10 nucleotides line up with TRBD2. V was pared by 4 bases and J by 1 base, with 4 bases of the junction left unmatched. Germline CDR1 and CDR2: MNHEY and SVGEGT. There are 16 residues in the CDR3.

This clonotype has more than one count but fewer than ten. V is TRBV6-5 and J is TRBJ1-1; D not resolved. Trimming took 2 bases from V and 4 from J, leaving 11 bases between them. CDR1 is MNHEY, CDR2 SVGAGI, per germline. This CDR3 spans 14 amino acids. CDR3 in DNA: TGTGCCAGCAGTTACCAAACCGCCAGCACTGAAGCTTTCTTT. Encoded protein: CASSYQTASTEAFF.

The CDR3 sequence is CASSPQSVRGFTDTQYF. DNA for the CDR3: TGTGCCAGCAGTCCTCAATCGGTCAGGGGGTTCACAGATACGCAGTATTTT. The genes are TRBV27 and TRBJ2-3, with 7 positions matching TRBD1. Germline CDR1 is MNHEY and CDR2 is SMNVEV (reference sequence). The CDR3 has 17 residues. The V segment lost 5 bases and the J segment 2 bases; nucleotides outside the gene matches: 13.

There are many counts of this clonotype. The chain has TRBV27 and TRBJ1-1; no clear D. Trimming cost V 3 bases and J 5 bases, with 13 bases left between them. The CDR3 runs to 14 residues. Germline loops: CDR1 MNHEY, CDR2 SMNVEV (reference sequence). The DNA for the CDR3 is TGTGCCAGCAGTTTTTTGGAGGGTAGAACTGAAGCTTTCTTT. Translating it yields CASSFLEGRTEAFF.

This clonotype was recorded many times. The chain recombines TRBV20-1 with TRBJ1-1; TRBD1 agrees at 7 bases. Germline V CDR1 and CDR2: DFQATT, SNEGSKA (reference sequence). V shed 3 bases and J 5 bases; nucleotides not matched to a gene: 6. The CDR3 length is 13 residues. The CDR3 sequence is CSAREKQGTEAFF. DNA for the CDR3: TGCAGTGCTAGGGAGAAACAGGGGACTGAAGCTTTCTTT.

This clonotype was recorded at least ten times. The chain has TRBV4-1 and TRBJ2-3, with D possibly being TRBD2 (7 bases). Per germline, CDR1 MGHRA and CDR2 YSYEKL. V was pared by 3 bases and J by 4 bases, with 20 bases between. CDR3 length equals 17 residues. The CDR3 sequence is CASSQYAGGGSSDTQYF. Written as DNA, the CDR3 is TGCGCCAGCAGCCAGTATGCTGGGGGCGGGAGCTCAGATACGCAGTATTTT.

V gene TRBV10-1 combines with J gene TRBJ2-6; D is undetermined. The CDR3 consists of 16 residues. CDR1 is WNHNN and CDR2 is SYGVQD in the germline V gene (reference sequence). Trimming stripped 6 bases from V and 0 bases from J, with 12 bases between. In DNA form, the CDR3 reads TGCGCCAGCAGCGCATGGGCTCTCTCTGGGGCCAACGTCCTGACTTTC. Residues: CASSAWALSGANVLTF.

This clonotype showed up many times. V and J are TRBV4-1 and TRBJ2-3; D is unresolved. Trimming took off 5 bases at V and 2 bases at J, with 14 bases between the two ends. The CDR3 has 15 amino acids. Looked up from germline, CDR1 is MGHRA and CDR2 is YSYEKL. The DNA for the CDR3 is TGCGCCAGCAGCTCCGGCTCCTTTGACACAGATACGCAGTATTTT. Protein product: CASSSGSFDTDTQYF.

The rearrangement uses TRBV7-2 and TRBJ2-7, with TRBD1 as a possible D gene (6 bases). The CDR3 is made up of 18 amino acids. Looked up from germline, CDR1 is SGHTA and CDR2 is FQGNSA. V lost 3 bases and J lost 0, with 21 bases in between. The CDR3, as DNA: TGTGCCAGCAGCTTTCAAACCGGGACACCAGCCCTCTCCTACGAGCAGTACTTC. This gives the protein CASSFQTGTPALSYEQYF.

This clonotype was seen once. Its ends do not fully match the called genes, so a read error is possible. The CDR3 nucleotides are TGCAGCGTCGAGACAGGGGGGGTGGAAGAGCAGTCCTTC. This codes for CSVETGGVEEQSF. V is TRBV29-1 and J is TRBJ2-1; 9 nucleotides match TRBD1. The CDR3 contains 13 residues. Germline CDR1 is SQVTM and CDR2 is ANQGSEA.